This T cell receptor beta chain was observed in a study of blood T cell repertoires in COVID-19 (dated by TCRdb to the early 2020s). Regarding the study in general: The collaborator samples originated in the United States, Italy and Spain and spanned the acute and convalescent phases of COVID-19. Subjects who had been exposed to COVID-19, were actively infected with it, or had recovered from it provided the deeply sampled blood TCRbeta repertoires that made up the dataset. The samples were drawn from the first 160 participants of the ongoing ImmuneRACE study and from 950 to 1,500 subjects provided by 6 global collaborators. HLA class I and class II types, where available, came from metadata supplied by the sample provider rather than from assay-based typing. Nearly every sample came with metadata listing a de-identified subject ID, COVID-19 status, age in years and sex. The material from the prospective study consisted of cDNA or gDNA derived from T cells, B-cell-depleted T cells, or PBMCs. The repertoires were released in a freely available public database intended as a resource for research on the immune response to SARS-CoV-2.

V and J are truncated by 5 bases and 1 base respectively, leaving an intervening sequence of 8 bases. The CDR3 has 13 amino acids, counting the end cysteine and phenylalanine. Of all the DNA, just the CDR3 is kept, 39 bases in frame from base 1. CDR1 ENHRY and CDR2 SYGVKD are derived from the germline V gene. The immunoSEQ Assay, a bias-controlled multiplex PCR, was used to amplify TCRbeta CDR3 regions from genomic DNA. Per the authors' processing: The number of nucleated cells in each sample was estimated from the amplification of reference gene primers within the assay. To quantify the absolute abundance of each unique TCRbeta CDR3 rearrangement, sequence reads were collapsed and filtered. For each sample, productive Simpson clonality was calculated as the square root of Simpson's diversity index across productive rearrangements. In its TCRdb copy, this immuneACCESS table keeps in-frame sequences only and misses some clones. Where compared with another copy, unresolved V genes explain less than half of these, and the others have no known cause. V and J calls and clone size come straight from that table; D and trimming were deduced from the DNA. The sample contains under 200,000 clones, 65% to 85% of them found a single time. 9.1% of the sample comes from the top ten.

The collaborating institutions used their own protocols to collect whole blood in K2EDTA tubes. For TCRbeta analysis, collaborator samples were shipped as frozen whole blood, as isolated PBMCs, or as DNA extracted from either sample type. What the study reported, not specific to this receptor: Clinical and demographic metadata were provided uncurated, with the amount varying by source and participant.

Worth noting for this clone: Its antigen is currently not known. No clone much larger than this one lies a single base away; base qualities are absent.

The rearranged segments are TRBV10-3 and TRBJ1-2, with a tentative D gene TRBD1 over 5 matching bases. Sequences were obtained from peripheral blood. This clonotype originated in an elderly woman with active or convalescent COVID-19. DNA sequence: TGTGCCATCAGTATACAGGTTAACTATGGCTACACCTTC. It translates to CAISIQVNYGYTF.